The present TCR beta chain was sequenced within a study of shared clonotypes between healthy human individuals. Across the whole study: The plates for each donor numbered three CD4 naive, three CD4 memory, two CD8 naive and one CD8 memory. Study-wide results and caveats: Represented diversity (both genetic and exposure-history) was limited by the small number of donors.

V lost 5 bases, J lost 11 bases, and 19 bases lay in between. The CDR3 runs to 14 residues. The germline gives CDR1 MDHEN, CDR2 SYDVKM. Note on this clone: Its cognate antigen is unknown.

Donors were healthy HIV-negative adults without recent acute infections or vaccinations. Researchers partitioned CD4+ cells into CD45RA+ naive and CD45RA-negative memory subsets. TCRdb's copy holds only in-frame clones and misses some; the assay was immunoSEQ multiplex PCR. The sample lists about 2.3 million clones; 85% to 95% were seen once. Specimen: naive CD4+ T cells from PBMCs. The subset is: CD45RA+ positively selected. The chain links TRBV28 to TRBJ1-5; a possible D gene is TRBD1 (5 bases). This sequence originates from a man aged 18 to 30 in good health. Some clones in this sample may be carry-over from other donors' samples. Here the CDR3 DNA reads TGTGCCAGCAGTCTACATGCGGGACCTAGGGCCCAGCATTTT. Encoded protein: CASSLHAGPRAQHF.